This T cell receptor (beta chain) was recorded in a study of CD8 T cell repertoires and HIV-1 epitope variants. Study-wide context: The baseline condition was 1M T cells left uncultured.

The V segment lost 7 bases and the J segment 5 bases; nucleotides outside the gene matches: 7. Germline CDR1 is MDHEN and CDR2 is SYDVKM. The CDR3 consists of 15 residues. Notes on the study in general: Only beta chains were identified, marking proliferation to antigen, not function.

Details on this clone: Its antigen remains unidentified.

Here immunoSEQ multiplex PCR was the method, and the copy in TCRdb shows in-frame clones only, minus some. Found here are about 5,600 clones, around 65% of them singletons; the top ten hold about 40%. The rearrangement uses TRBV28 and TRBJ2-2; 10 nucleotides agree with TRBD1. This clonotype was sampled from a male donor with HIV. Material for sequencing was cultured CD8+ T cells derived from PBMCs. CDR3 amino acids: CASTPWDRGTGELFF. The CDR3 coding sequence is TGTGCCAGCACCCCCTGGGACAGGGGAACCGGGGAGCTGTTTTTT.